This T cell receptor beta chain originates from a study of OX40 agonist ivuxolimab in advanced cancers. Samples of blood were obtained at baseline, on cycle 4 day 1, and on cycle 7 day 1. The CDR3 has 13 residues. Between the trimmed V and J ends, which lost 5 bases and 4 bases, there was a span of 12 bases. Germline assignment: CDR1 SEHNR and CDR2 FQNEAQ (reference sequence). The method was immunoSEQ multiplex PCR; TCRdb's version includes in-frame clones alone and lacks a portion of them. This repertoire shows roughly 34,000 clones, around 84% found once; its top ten account for about 12%. The sequence derives from an adult with an advanced solid tumor such as melanoma, head and neck, liver or kidney cancer. Here the sequenced sample was CD4+ or CD8+ T cells sorted from blood, taken in a trial of the OX40 agonist ivuxolimab. The rearrangement joins TRBV7-9 to TRBJ2-7, with D perhaps assigned TRBD1 or TRBD2 (5 bases each). Here the CDR3 DNA reads TGTGCCAGCAGCGACTTGGGACCTTACGAGCAGTACTTC. Its translation: CASSDLGPYEQYF.